This T cell receptor (beta chain) comes out of a study of cytomegalovirus exposure and HLA in healthy donors. Overall study results and limits: No immune exposure information besides CMV serostatus was available. Association of approximately 16,000 TCR beta sequences with HLA alleles was found at 0.05 false discovery rate in a later analysis.

Germline V gene sequence: CDR1 SQVTM, CDR2 ANQGSEA. The germline V and J ends were trimmed by 2 bases and 8 bases, with 7 bases remaining between them. This CDR3 region has 11 residues. Researchers ran the PCR with 60 Vbeta and 13 Jbeta primers. Libraries were prepared by immunoSEQ multiplex PCR; TCRdb keeps only in-frame clonotypes and omits some of them. This sample has around 75,000 clones; about 70% occur once, and the top ten carry around 3%. This clone occurred once. No antigen is known for it. Nominally healthy donors were sampled, though unrecorded immune exposures were likely. The receptor comes from a man in his late teens or twenties in good health and CMV-seronegative. V and J are TRBV29-1 and TRBJ2-1; no clear D. Input material: PBMCs. DNA of the CDR3: TGCAGCGTTGAAATCGGAGATGAGCAGTTCTTC. Protein product: CSVEIGDEQFF.